The present T cell receptor beta chain was sequenced within a study of tumor-infiltrating lymphocytes in primary liver carcinoma. Germline V CDR1 and CDR2: MDHEN, SYDVKM. The CDR3 consists of 18 residues. V lost 7 bases to trimming and J lost 0 bases, with 22 bases between them. The source of the blood RNA was unsorted whole blood, and germline DNA was extracted as well. The authors made TCR beta cDNA from around 500 ng total RNA with a constant-region primer. It was through three nested multiplex PCR rounds of slightly modified ARM-PCR that TCR beta libraries arose. Primers for the first two PCR rounds were TRBV1-TRBV30 forward primers and a C-beta reverse primer (around 10 cycles per round). TCRdb redid the calling of the multiplex PCR reads with MiXCR, one entry per CDR3 protein. The sample shows almost 200,000 distinct CDR3 sequences, 65% of them seen only once.

Sequenced sample: peripheral blood. This clonotype was obtained from a woman in her fifties or sixties with primary liver carcinoma and hepatitis B virus infection. The chain combines TRBV28 with TRBJ2-4; perhaps TRBD2 as D (5 bases). CDR3 sequence (DNA): TGTGCCAGCATCCCGGGGAAGGCTATCCTCTTAGCCAAAAACATTCAGTACTTC. It specifies CASIPGKAILLAKNIQYF.